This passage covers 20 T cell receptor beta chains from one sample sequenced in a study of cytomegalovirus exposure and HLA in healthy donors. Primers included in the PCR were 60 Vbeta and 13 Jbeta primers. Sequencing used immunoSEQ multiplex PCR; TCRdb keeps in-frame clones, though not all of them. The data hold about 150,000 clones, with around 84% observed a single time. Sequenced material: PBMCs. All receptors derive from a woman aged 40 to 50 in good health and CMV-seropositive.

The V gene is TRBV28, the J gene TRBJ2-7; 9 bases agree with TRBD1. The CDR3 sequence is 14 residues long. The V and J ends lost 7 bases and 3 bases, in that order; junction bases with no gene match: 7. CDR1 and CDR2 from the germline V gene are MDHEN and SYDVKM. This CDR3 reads CASTQTGGGYEQYF. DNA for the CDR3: TGTGCCAGCACCCAAACAGGGGGCGGCTACGAGCAGTACTTC.

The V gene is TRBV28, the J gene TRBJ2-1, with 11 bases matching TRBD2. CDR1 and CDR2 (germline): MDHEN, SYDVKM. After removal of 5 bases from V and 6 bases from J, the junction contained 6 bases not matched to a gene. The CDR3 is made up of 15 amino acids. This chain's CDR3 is CASSIPGLAANEQFF. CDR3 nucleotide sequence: TGTGCCAGCAGTATTCCGGGACTAGCGGCCAATGAGCAGTTCTTC.

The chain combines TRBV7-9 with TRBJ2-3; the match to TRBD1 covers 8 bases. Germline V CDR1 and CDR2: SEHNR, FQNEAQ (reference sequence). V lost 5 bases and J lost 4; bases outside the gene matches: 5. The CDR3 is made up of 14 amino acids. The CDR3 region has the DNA TGTGCCAGCAGCCTGACAGGGGAGGCAGATACGCAGTATTTT. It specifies CASSLTGEADTQYF.

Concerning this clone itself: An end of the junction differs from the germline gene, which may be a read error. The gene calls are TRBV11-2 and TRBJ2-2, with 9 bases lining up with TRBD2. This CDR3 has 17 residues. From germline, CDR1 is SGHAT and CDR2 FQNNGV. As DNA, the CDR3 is TGTGCCAGCAGCCCTCTGTTGGCTAGCGGGAACGCCGGGGAGCTGTTTTTT. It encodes CASSPLLASGNAGELFF.

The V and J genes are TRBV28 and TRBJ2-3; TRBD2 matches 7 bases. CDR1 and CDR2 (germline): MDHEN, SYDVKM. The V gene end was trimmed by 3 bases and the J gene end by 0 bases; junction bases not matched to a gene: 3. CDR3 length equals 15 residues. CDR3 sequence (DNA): TGTGCCAGCAGTTTGGGAGGGCTAAGCACAGATACGCAGTATTTT. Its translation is CASSLGGLSTDTQYF.

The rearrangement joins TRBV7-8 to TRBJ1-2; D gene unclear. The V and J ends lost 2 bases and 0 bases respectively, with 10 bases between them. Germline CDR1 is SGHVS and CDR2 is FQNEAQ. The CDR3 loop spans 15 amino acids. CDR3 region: CASSLLLDANYGYTF. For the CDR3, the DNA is TGTGCCAGCAGCTTACTCCTAGATGCTAACTATGGCTACACCTTC. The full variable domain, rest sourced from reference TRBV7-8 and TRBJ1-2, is GAGVSQSPRYKVAKRGQDVALRCDPISGHVSLFWYQQALGQGPEFLTYFQNEAQLDKSGLPSDRFFAERPEGSVSTLKIQRTQQEDSAVYLCASSLLLDANYGYTFGSGTRLTVV.

In nucleotides, the CDR3 is TGTGCCAGCAGTCGACTAGCGACTACCTACGAGCAGTACTTC. Protein: CASSRLATTYEQYF. This chain connects TRBV2 to TRBJ2-7; the match to TRBD2 covers 8 bases. The CDR3 has 14 amino acids. Losses at the gene ends were 5 bases for V and 2 bases for J; bases not matched to a gene: 5. Germline assignment: CDR1 SNHLY and CDR2 FYNNEI.

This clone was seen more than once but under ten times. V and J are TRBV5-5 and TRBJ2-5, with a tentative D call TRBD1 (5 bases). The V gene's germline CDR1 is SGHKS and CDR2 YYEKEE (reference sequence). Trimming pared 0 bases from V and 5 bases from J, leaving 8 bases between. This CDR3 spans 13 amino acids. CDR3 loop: CASSLVGVETQYF. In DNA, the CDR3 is TGTGCCAGCAGCTTGGTAGGGGTCGAGACCCAGTACTTC.

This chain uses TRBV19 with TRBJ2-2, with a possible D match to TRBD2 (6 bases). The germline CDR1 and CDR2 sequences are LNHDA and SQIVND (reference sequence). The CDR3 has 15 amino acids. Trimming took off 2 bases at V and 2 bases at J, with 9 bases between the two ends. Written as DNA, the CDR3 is TGTGCCAGTAGTATAACGGGAGTAAACACCGGGGAGCTGTTTTTT. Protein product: CASSITGVNTGELFF.

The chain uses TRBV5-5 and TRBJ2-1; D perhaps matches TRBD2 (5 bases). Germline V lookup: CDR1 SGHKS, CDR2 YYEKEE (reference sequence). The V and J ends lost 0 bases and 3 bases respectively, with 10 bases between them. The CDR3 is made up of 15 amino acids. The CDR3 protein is CASSLVRGGYNEQFF. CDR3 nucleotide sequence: TGTGCCAGCAGCTTGGTCCGGGGTGGCTACAATGAGCAGTTCTTC.

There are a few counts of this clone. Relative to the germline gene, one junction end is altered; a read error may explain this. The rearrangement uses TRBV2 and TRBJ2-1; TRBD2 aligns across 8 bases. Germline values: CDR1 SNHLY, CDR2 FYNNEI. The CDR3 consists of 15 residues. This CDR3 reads CASSGGTSWSKGVIF. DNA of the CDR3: TGTGCCAGCAGTGGGGGGACTAGTTGGAGCAAGGGGGTTATCTTC.

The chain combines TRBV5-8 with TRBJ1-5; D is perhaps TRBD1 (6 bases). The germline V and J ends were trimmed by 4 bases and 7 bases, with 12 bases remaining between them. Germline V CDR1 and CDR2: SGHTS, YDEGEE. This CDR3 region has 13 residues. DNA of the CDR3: TGTGCCAGCAGCGGGAGGGGGGCCCAGCCCCAGCATTTT. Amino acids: CASSGRGAQPQHF.

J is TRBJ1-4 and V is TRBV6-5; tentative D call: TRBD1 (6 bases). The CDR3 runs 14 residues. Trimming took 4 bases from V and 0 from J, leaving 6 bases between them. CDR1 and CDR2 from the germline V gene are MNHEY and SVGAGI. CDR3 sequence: CASSWTATNEKLFF. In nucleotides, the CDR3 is TGTGCCAGCAGTTGGACAGCAACTAATGAAAAACTGTTTTTT.

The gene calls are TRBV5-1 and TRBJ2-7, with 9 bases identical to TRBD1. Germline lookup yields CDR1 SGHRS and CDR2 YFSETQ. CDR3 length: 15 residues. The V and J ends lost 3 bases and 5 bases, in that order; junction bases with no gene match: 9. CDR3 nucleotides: TGCGCCAGCAGCTCAAACAGGGGGCGATTAGACGAGCAGTACTTC. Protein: CASSSNRGRLDEQYF.

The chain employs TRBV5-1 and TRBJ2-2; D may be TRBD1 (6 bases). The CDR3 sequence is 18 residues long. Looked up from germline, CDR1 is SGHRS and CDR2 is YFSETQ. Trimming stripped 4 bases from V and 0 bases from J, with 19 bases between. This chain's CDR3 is CASSLSGTQFANTGELFF. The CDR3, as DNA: TGCGCCAGCAGCCTGTCCGGGACACAGTTCGCGAACACCGGGGAGCTGTTTTTT.

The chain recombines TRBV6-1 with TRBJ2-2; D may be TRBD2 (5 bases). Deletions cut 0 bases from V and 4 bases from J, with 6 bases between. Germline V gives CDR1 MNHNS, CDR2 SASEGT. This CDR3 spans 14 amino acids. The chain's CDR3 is CASSEARGTGELFF. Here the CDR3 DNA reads TGTGCCAGCAGTGAAGCTCGGGGCACCGGGGAGCTGTTTTTT.

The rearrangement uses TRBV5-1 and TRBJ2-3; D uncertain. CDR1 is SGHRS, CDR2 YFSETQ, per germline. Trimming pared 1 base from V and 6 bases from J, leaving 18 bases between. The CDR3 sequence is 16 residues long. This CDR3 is CASSLTATPSVDTQYF. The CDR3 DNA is TGCGCCAGCAGCTTGACCGCCACTCCTTCGGTGGATACGCAGTATTTT. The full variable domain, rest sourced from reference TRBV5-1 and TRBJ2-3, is KAGVTQTPRYLIKTRGQQVTLSCSPISGHRSVSWYQQTPGQGLQFLFEYFSETQRNKGNFPGRFSGRQFSNSRSEMNVSTLELGDSALYLCASSLTATPSVDTQYFGPGTRLTVL.

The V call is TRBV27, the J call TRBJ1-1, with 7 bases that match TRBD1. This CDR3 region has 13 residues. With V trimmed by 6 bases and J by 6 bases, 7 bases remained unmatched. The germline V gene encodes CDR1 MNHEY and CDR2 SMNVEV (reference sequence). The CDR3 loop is CASRVTGRAEAFF. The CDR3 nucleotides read TGTGCCAGCAGAGTGACAGGGAGAGCTGAAGCTTTCTTT.

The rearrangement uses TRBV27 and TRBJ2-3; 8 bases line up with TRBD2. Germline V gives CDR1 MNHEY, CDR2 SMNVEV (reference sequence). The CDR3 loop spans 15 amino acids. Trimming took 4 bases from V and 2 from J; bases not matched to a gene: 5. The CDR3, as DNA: TGTGCCAGCAGTTCCCCTAGCGGGTACACAGATACGCAGTATTTT. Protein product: CASSSPSGYTDTQYF.

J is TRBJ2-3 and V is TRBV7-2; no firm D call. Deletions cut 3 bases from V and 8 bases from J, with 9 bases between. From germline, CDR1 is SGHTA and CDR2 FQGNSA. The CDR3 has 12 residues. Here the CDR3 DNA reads TGTGCCAGCAGCTTCAACCTAGTTACGCAGTATTTT. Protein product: CASSFNLVTQYF.